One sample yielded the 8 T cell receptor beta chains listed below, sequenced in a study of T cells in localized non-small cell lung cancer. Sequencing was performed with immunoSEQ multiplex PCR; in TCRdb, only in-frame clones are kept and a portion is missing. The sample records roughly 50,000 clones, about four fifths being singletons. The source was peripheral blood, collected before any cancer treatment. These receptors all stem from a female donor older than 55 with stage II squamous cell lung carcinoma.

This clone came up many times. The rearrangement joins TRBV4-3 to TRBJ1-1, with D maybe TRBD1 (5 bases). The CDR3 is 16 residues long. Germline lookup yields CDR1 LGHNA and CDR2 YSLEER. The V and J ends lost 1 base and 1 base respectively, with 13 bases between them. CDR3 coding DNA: TGCGCCAGCAGCCAAGTAGTGGGGACGGAGAACACTGAAGCTTTCTTT. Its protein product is CASSQVVGTENTEAFF.

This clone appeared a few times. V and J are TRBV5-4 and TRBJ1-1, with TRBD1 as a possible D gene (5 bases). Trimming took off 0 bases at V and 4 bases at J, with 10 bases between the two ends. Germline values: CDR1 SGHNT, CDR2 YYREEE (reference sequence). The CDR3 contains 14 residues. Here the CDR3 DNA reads TGTGCCAGCAGCTTGGCCAGGGAAGGCACTGAAGCTTTCTTT. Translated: CASSLAREGTEAFF.

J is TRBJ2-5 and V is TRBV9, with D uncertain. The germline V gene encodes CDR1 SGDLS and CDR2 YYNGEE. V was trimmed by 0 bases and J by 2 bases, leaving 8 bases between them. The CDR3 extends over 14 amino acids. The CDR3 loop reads CASSVGLSQETQYF. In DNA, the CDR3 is TGTGCCAGCAGCGTAGGCCTGTCTCAAGAGACCCAGTACTTC.

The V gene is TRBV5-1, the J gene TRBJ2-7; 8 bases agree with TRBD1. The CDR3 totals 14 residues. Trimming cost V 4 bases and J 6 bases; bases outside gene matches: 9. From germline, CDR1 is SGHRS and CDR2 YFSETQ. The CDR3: CASSPLWTGTEQYF. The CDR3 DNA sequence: TGCGCCAGCAGCCCGCTATGGACAGGGACCGAGCAGTACTTC.

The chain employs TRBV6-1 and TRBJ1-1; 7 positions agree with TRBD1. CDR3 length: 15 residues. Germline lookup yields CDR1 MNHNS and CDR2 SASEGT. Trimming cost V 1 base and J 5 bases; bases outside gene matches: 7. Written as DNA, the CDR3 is TGTGCCAGCAGTGAAGTTTGGGACAGCAGAACTGAAGCTTTCTTT. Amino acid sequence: CASSEVWDSRTEAFF.

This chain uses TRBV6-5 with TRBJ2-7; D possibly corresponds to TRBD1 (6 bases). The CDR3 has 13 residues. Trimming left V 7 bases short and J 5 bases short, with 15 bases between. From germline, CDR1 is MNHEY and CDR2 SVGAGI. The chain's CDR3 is CASTNPGVHEQYF. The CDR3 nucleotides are TGTGCCAGCACAAACCCAGGGGTCCACGAGCAGTACTTC.

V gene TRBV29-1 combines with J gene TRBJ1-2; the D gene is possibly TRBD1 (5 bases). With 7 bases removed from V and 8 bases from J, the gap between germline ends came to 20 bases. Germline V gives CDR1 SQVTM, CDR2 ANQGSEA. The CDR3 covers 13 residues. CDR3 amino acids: CSATDSPSMGYTF. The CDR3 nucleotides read TGCAGCGCTACAGACAGCCCATCTATGGGCTACACCTTC.

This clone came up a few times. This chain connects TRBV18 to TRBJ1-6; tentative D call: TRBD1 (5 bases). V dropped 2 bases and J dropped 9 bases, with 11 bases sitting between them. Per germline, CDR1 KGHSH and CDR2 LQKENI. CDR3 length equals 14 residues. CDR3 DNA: TGTGCCAGCTCACCAGAGGGGATAGGTTCACCCCTCCACTTT. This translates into CASSPEGIGSPLHF.